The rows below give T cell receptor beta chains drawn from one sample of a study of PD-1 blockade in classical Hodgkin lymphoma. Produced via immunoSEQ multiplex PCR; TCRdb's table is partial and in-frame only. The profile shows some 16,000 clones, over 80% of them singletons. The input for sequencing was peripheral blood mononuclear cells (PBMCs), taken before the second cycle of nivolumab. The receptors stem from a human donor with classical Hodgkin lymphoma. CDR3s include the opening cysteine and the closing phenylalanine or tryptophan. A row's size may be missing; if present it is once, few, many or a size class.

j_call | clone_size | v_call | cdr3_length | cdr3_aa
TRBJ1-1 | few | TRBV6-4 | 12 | CASSNGNTEAFF
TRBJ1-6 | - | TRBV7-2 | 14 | CASRLGQNNSPLHF
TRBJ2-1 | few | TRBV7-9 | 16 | CASSEVPRGIEGEQFF
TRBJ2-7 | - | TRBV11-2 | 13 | CASSSFYTYEQYF
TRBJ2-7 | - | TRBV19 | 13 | CASSMLHPYEQYF
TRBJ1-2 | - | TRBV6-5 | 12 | CASKAPNYGYTF
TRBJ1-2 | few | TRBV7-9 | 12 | CASSLDIYGYTF
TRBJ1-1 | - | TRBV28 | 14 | CASSSTGVGTEAFF
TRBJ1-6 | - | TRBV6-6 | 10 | CASRGESLHF
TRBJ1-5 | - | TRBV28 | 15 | CASSLIGQGSQPQHF
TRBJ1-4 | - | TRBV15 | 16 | CATSRDGWLTNEKLFF
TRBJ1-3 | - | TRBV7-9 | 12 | CASNTFQNTIYF
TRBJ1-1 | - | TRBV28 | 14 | CASSFAESNTEAFF
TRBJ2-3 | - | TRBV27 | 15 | CASSFGQGVTDTQYF
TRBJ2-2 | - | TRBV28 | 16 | CASSLLLAGYTGELFF
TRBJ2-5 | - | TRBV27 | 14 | CASRPPDRGETQYF
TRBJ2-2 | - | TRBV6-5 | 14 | CASSYQGLTGELFF
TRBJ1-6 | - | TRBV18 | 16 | CASSPKGALVDSPLHF
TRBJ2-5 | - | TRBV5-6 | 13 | CASSWGGVETQYF
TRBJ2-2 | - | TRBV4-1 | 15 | CASSHTLGNTGELFF
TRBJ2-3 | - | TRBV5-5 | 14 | CASSLEWGADTQYF
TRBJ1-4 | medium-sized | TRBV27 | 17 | CASSPDTSRAISEKLFF
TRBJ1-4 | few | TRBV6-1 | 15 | CASRQGFVPNEKLFF
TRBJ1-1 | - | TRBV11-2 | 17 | CASSLEGTGGFEAEAFF
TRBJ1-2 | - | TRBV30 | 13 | CAWSVGGGDGYTF
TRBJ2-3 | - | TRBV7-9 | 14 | CASSFSERTDTQYF
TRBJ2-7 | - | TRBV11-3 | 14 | CASSDRDRKYEQYF
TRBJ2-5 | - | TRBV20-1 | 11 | CSNQLEETQYF
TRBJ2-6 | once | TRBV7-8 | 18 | CASSSNCYPQSRANVLTF
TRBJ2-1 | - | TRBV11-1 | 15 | CASSQDVVSYNEQFF
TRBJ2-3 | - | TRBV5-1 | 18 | CASSLEPTRGLEGDTQYF
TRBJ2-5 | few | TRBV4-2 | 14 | CASSPGQGQETQYF
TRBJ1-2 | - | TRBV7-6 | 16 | CASSPYTGTGNYGYTF
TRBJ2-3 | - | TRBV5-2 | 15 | CASSLVGGAGDTQYF
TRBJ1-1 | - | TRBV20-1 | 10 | CSGGDPEAFF
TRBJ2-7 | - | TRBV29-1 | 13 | CSVDRGPPYEQYF
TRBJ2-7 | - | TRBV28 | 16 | CATRPSRGGGSYEQYF
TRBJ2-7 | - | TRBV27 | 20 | CASSPSDRRDHPREGYEQYF
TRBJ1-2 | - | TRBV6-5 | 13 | CASSKTGWGGYTF
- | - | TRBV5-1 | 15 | CASTNSPRGAYEQYF